The T cell receptor beta chain described here comes from a study of CD4 T cells in relation to SARS-CoV-2 and coronaviruses. Overall study: TCR beta CDR3s were sequenced after roughly eleven-day antigen culture of PBMCs.

Turning to this clone: Antigen specificity is unknown.

Libraries were prepared by immunoSEQ multiplex PCR; TCRdb keeps only in-frame clonotypes and omits some of them. The sample carries about 21,000 clones, 76% recorded once. Germline values: CDR1 WSHSY, CDR2 SAAADI. V was cut by 3 bases and J by 4 bases, with 12 bases left in between. The CDR3 length is 14 residues. Before the COVID-19 pandemic, during about 2010-2018, CD4+ T cells were taken from unexposed donors. CD4+ T cells were isolated from the cells after 10 days of culture. Testing used SARS-CoV-2 S/N and four cold-coronavirus spikes on unexposed-donor CD4+ T cells, cells permitting. Sequences were obtained from CD4+ T cells from PBMCs, cultured in vitro. The origin of this receptor is a human donor in good health. The chain has TRBV10-2 and TRBJ2-5; D may correspond to TRBD1 or TRBD2 (5 bases each). CDR3: CASSDPFGGETQYF. CDR3 bases: TGCGCCAGCAGTGACCCCTTTGGGGGAGAGACCCAGTACTTC.